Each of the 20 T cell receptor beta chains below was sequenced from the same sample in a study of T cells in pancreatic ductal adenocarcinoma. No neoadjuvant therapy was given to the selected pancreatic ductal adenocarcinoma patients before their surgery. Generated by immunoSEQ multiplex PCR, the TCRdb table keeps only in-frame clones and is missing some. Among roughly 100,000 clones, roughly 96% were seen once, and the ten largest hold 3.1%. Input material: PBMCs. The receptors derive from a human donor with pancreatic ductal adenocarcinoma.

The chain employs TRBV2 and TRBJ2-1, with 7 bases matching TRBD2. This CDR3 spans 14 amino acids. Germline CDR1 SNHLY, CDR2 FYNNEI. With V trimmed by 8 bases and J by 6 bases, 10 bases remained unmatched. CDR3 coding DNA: TGTGCCAGCGGAAGGGAACGGGAGGCCAATGAGCAGTTCTTC. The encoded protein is CASGREREANEQFF.

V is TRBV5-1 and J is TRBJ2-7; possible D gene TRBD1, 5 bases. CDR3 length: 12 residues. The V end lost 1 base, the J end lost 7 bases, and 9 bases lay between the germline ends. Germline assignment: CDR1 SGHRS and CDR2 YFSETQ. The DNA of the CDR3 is TGCGCCAGCAGCTTGCAGGGTCAGGAGCAGTACTTC. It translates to CASSLQGQEQYF.

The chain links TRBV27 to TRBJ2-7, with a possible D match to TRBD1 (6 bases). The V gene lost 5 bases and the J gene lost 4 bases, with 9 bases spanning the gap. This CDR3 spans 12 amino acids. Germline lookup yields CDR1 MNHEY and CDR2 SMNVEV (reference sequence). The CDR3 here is CASSPQGYEQYF. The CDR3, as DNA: TGTGCCAGCAGTCCGCAGGGGTACGAGCAGTACTTC.

DNA for the CDR3: TGTGCCAGCAGCCGAACAGGGATCGGGGAGCTGTTTTTT. Its protein is CASSRTGIGELFF. The gene calls are TRBV14 and TRBJ2-2; D is perhaps TRBD1 (6 bases). Trimming removed 4 bases from V and 7 bases from J, with 10 bases in between. This CDR3 comprises 13 residues. CDR1 SGHDN and CDR2 FVKESK come from the germline V gene.

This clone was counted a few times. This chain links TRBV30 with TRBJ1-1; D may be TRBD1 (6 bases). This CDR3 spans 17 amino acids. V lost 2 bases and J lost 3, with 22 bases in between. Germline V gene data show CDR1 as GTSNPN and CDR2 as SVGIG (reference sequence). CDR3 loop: CAWSPAGTRGVDTEAFF. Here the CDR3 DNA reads TGTGCCTGGAGTCCGGCCGGGACACGGGGTGTGGACACTGAAGCTTTCTTT.

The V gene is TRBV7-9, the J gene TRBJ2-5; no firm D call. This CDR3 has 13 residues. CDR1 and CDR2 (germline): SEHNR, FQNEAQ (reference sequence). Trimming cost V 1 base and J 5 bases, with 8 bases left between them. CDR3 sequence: CASSLEPPETQYF. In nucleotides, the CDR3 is TGTGCCAGCAGCTTAGAGCCCCCGGAGACCCAGTACTTC.

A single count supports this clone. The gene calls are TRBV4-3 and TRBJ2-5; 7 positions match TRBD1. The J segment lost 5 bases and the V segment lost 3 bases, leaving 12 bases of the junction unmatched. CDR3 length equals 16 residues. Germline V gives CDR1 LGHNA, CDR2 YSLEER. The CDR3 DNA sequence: TGCGCCAGCAGCCAGAACTCCAGGGGGATTGGCGAGACCCAGTACTTC. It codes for CASSQNSRGIGETQYF.

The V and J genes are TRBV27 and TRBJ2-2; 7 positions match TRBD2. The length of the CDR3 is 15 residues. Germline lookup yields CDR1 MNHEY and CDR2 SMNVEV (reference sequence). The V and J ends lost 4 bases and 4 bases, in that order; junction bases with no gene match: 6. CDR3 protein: CASSSRLAATGELFF. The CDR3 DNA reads TGTGCCAGCAGTTCAAGACTAGCAGCCACCGGGGAGCTGTTTTTT.

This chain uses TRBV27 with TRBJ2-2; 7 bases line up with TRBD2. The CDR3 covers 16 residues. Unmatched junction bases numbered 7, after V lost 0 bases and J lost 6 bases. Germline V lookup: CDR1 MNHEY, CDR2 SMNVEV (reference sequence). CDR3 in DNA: TGTGCCAGCAGTTTATCGGCGGGAGTCGGTCCCGGGGAGCTGTTTTTT. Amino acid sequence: CASSLSAGVGPGELFF.

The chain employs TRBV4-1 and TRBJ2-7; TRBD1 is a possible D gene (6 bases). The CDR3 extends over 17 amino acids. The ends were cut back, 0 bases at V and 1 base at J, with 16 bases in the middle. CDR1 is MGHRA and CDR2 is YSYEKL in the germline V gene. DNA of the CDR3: TGCGCCAGCAGCCAAGAATTACAGGGTATTTATTCCTACGAGCAGTACTTC. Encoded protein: CASSQELQGIYSYEQYF.

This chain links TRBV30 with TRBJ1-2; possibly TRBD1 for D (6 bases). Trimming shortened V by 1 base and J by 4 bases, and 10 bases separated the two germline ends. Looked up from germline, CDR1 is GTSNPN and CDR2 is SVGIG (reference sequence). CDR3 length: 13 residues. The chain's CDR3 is CAWSAGARYGYTF. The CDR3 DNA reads TGTGCCTGGAGTGCAGGGGCGCGCTATGGCTACACCTTC. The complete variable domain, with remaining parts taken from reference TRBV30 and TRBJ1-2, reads SQTIHQWPATLVQPVGSPLSLECTVEGTSNPNLYWYRQAAGRGLQLLFYSVGIGQISSEVPQNLSASRPQDRQFILSSKKLLLSDSGFYLCAWSAGARYGYTFGSGTRLTVV.

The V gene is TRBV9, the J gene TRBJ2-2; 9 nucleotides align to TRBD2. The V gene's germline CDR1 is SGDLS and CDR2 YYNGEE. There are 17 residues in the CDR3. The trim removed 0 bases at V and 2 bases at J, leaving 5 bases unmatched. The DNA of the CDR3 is TGTGCCAGCAGCGTAGGAGCGGGAGGCCTTAACACCGGGGAGCTGTTTTTT. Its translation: CASSVGAGGLNTGELFF.

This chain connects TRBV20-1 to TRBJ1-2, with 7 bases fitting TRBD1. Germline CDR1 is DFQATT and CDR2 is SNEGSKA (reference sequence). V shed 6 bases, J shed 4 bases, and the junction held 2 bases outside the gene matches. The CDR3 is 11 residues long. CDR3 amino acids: CSAGTAYGYTF. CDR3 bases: TGCAGTGCCGGGACAGCCTATGGCTACACCTTC.

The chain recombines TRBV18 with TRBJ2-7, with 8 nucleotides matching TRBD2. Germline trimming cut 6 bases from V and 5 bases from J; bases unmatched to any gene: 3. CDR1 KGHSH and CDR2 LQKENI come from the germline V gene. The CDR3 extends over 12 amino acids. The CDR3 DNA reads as TGTGCCAGCTCCGGCGGGGGGCACGAGCAGTACTTC. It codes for CASSGGGHEQYF.

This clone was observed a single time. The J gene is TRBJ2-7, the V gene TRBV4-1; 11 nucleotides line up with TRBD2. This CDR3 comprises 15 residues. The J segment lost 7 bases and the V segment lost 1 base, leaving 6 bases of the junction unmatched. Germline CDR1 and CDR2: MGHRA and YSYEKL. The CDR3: CASSQVYSGRVEQYF. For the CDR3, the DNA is TGCGCCAGCAGCCAAGTGTATAGCGGGAGGGTAGAGCAGTACTTC.

The CDR3: CASSKMLAGDEQYF. CDR3 DNA sequence: TGTGCCAGCAGTAAAATGCTAGCGGGAGACGAGCAGTACTTC. V is TRBV28 and J is TRBJ2-7, with TRBD2 matching over 10 bases. The CDR3 has 14 amino acids. J was trimmed by 5 bases and V by 5 bases; bases with no gene match: 6. Germline values: CDR1 MDHEN, CDR2 SYDVKM.

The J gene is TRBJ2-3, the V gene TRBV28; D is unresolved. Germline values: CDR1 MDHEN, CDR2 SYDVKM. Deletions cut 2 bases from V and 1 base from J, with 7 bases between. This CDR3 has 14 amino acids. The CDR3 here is CASSLTLGTDTQYF. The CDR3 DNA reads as TGTGCCAGCAGTTTAACATTGGGCACAGATACGCAGTATTTT.

CDR3 in amino acids: CASRFSPDKSNEKLFF. DNA of the CDR3: TGTGCAAGTCGCTTTAGTCCGGACAAAAGCAATGAAAAACTGTTTTTT. The chain employs TRBV12-2 and TRBJ1-4; the table's D call TRBD1 went unverified against the DNA. TRBV12-2 is classified as a pseudogene. The CDR3 is 16 amino acids.

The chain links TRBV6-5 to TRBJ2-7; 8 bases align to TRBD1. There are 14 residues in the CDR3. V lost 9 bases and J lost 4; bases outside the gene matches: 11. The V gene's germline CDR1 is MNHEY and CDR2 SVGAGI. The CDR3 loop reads CASMAPGQAYEQYF. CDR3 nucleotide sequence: TGTGCCAGTATGGCACCGGGACAGGCTTACGAGCAGTACTTC.

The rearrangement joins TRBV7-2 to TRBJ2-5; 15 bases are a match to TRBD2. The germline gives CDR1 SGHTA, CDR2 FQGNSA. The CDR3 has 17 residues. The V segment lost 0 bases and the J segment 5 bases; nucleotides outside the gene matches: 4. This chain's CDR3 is CASSLARGLAGGETQYF. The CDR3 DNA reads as TGTGCCAGCAGCTTAGCGCGGGGACTAGCGGGAGGTGAGACCCAGTACTTC.